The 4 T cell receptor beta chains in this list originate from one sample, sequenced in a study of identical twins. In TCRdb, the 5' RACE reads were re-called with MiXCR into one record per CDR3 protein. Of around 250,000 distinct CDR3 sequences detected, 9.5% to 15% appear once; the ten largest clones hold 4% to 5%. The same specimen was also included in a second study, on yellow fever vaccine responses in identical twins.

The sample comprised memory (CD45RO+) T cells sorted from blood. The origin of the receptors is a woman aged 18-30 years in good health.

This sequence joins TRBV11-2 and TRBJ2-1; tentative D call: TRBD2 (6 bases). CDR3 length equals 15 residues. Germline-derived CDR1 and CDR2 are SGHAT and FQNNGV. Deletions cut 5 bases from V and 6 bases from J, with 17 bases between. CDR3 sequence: CASSPRLGGVNEQFF. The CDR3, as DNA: TGTGCCAGCAGCCCAAGACTAGGTGGAGTCAATGAGCAGTTCTTC.

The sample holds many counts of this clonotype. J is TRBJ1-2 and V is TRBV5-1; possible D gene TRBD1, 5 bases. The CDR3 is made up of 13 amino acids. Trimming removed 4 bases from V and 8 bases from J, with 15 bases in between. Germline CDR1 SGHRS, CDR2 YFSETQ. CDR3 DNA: TGCGCCAGCAGCGGGGCCCGGGCGGAGGGCTACACCTTC. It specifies CASSGARAEGYTF.

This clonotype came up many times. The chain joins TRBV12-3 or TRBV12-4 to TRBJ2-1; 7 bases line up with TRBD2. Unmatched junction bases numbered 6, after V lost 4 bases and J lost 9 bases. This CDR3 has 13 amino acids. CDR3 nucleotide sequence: TGTGCCAGCAGTTGGGATGGGGAGGGTGAGCAGTTCTTC. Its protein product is CASSWDGEGEQFF.

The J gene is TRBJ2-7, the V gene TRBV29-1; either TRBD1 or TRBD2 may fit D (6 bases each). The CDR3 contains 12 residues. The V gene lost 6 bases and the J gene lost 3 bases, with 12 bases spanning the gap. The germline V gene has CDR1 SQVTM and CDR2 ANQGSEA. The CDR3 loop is CSVGGGLYEQYF. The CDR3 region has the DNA TGCAGCGTCGGGGGCGGTCTCTACGAGCAGTACTTC.